The entry that follows covers one T cell receptor (beta chain) sequence. The antigen is undetermined. This record belongs to a study of T cell responses to AZD1222 COVID-19 vaccine. Whole-study findings and limits: Donors were largely white British and mainly female; clonal diversity was possibly underestimated. Breadth and depth of Spike-specific TCRs rose after two AZD1222 doses.

CDR3 size: 14 residues. Trimming removed 6 bases from V and 7 bases from J, with 13 bases in between. The germline CDR1 and CDR2 sequences are MNHEY and SMNVEV (reference sequence). Profiling relied on immunoSEQ multiplex PCR, and the TCRdb table lists in-frame clones only, not all of them. The data show approximately 110,000 clones, approximately 88% seen once. This material consisted of peripheral blood, taken on day 0 of MenACWY control vaccination. The source is an adult in good health. The genes are TRBV27 and TRBJ1-6, with unresolved D. The CDR3 nucleotides read TGTGCCAGCAGCGCAAGAGGGAGCAATTCACCCCTCCACTTT. Its translation is CASSARGSNSPLHF.